Below are 6 T cell receptor beta chains sequenced from a single sample in a study of early T cells in non-severe SARS-CoV-2 infection. TCRdb passed the 5' RACE reads through MiXCR, listing each CDR3 protein once. Here the sample spans tens of thousands of distinct CDR3 sequences, approximately 6.7% being singletons. Material: whole blood. The receptors here all came from an adult who was a healthcare worker with PCR-confirmed SARS-CoV-2 infection or an uninfected control (not recorded which).

This chain connects TRBV5-4 to TRBJ1-1, with D hard to call. This CDR3 comprises 14 residues. Trimming shortened V by 0 bases and J by 5 bases, and 11 bases separated the two germline ends. CDR1 is SGHNT and CDR2 is YYREEE in the germline V gene (reference sequence). The CDR3 nucleotides read TGTGCCAGCAGCTTGGCCAGCGGGAGGACTGAAGCTTTCTTT. Protein product: CASSLASGRTEAFF.

The chain carries TRBV6-1 and TRBJ1-1; a weak D match, TRBD1 (6 bases). V was clipped by 10 bases and J by 1 base, with 13 bases between them. Germline assignment: CDR1 MNHNS and CDR2 SASEGT. The CDR3 runs to 13 residues. CDR3 sequence reads: CAIYRGANTEAFF. CDR3 nucleotide sequence: TGTGCCATATATAGGGGGGCGAACACTGAAGCTTTCTTT.

This clonotype was seen only a few times. The chain has TRBV12-5 and TRBJ2-3; TRBD2 is a possible D gene (5 bases). Germline V gene data show CDR1 as LGHNT and CDR2 as FRNRAP. V was clipped by 6 bases and J by 0 bases, with 22 bases between them. The CDR3 runs 18 residues. DNA of the CDR3: TGTGCTAGTGGAACCAACGCGGGTGAGGCGGAAAGCACAGATACGCAGTATTTT. Encoded protein: CASGTNAGEAESTDTQYF.

As to this clonotype: One end of the junction varies from germline; a read error may be responsible. In nucleotides, the CDR3 is TGTGCCACCAGCTACGCCGGGGGCAACGCAGATACGCAGTATTTT. The encoded protein is CATSYAGGNADTQYF. The chain carries TRBV9 and TRBJ2-3; possibly TRBD1 or TRBD2 for D (6 bases each). This CDR3 comprises 15 residues. Germline-derived CDR1 and CDR2 are SGDLS and YYNGEE.

The genes are TRBV30 and TRBJ2-7; D is unclear. Germline loops: CDR1 GTSNPN, CDR2 SVGIG (reference sequence). V was clipped by 1 base and J by 6 bases, with 13 bases between them. This CDR3 contains 13 residues. The CDR3 is CAWSGKLSTEQYF. The CDR3 nucleotides read TGTGCCTGGAGTGGGAAACTGTCGACCGAGCAGTACTTC.

This clonotype was observed a few times. The CDR3 sequence: CASSQATRLAKNIQYF. The CDR3, as DNA: TGCGCCAGCAGCCAAGCGACCAGACTAGCCAAAAACATTCAGTACTTC. The genes are TRBV4-3 and TRBJ2-4; unclear D gene. V was clipped by 1 base and J by 0 bases, with 10 bases between them. The CDR3 is made up of 16 amino acids. In germline, CDR1 is LGHNA, CDR2 YSLEER.